The present T cell receptor (beta chain) was sequenced within a study of OX40 agonist ivuxolimab in advanced cancers. General observations from the study: Those patients achieving a partial response at 0.1-3.0 mg/kg showed among the lowest clonal expansion. Antigen targets of the expanded peripheral T cells went undetermined.

Method: immunoSEQ multiplex PCR; TCRdb's copy keeps in-frame clones and lacks some. Of more than 60,000 clones in the sample, 80% to 90% were seen once. Turning to this clone: Its cognate antigen is unknown.

The germline V and J ends were trimmed by 3 bases and 0 bases, with 10 bases remaining between them. CDR1 is SGDLS, CDR2 YYNGEE, per germline. The CDR3 is made up of 14 amino acids. This clonotype was sampled from an adult with an advanced solid tumor such as melanoma, head and neck, liver or kidney cancer. Sequencing was performed on CD4+ or CD8+ T cells sorted from blood, taken in a trial of the OX40 agonist ivuxolimab. The chain is built from TRBV9 and TRBJ2-7, with D hard to call. The CDR3 sequence: CASSARTDSYEQYF. CDR3 coding DNA: TGTGCCAGCAGCGCCAGGACGGACTCCTACGAGCAGTACTTC.